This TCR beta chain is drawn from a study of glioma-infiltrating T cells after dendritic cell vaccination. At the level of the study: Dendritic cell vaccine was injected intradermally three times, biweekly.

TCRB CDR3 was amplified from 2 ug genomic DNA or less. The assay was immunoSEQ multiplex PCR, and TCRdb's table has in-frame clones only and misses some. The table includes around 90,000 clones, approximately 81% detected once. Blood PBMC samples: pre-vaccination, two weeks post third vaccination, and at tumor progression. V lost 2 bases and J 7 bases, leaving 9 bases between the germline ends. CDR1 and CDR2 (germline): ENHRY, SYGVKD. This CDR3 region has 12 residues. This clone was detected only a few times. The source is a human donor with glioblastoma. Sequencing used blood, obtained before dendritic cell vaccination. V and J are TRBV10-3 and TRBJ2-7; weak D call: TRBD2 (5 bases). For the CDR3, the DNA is TGTGCCATCAGTGAGCTTTCGGGGGAGCAGTACTTC. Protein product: CAISELSGEQYF.